These T cell receptor beta chains were read from a single sample in a study of shared clonotypes between healthy human individuals. TCRdb keeps only in-frame clones here, not all; method: immunoSEQ multiplex PCR. The sample carries approximately 1.1 million clones, roughly 74% recorded once. The sequenced material came from memory CD4+ T cells from PBMCs. Every receptor here comes from a man in his late teens or twenties in good health. Some clones in this sample may be carry-over from other donors' samples. CDR3s include the opening cysteine and the closing phenylalanine or tryptophan. A clone size is listed for some rows: how often the clone was seen (once, few, many), or a class if it is expanded.

V: TRBV7-2
size: once
J: TRBJ2-7
CDR3: CASSSGLAGGEQYF

V: TRBV6-1
size: .
J: TRBJ2-1
CDR3: CASSTQGQFF

V: TRBV30
size: .
J: TRBJ2-5
CDR3: CAWSVGTGVRETQYF

V: TRBV15
size: once
J: TRBJ1-1
CDR3: CATSRVANTEAFF

V: TRBV2
size: .
J: TRBJ2-2
CDR3: CASSAGAGELFF

V: TRBV11-2
size: .
J: TRBJ1-5
CDR3: CASSTGLDQPQHF

V: TRBV6-6
size: .
J: TRBJ2-7
CDR3: CASSYGGKTPYEQYF

V: TRBV7-9
size: .
J: TRBJ2-1
CDR3: CASSLLTTRSDEQFF

V: TRBV7-7
size: .
J: TRBJ2-2
CDR3: CASSFQGGAGGELFF

V: TRBV25-1
size: .
J: TRBJ2-1
CDR3: CASSATGRAYNEQFF

V: TRBV5-1
size: .
J: TRBJ2-7
CDR3: CASSPWGGGQGASGQNEQYF

V: TRBV25-1
size: .
J: TRBJ1-1
CDR3: CASTGQYTEAFF

V: TRBV6-1
size: .
J: TRBJ2-7
CDR3: CASSDPGFGGEQYF

V: TRBV5-1
size: .
J: TRBJ1-1
CDR3: CASSPRTGRNTEAFF

V: TRBV4-1
size: .
J: TRBJ2-1
CDR3: CASSPPGTNEQFF

V: TRBV28
size: .
J: TRBJ1-1
CDR3: CASRLTGTATEAFF

V: TRBV5-4
size: many
J: TRBJ1-2
CDR3: CASSLARQGNYGYTF

V: TRBV10-3
size: .
J: TRBJ2-5
CDR3: CAIGGLQETQYF

V: TRBV5-1
size: .
J: TRBJ2-6
CDR3: CASSLLGDSGANVLTF

V: TRBV29-1
size: .
J: TRBJ2-1
CDR3: CSVLRGGETYNEQFF

V: TRBV9
size: .
J: TRBJ2-3
CDR3: CASSVDSRTDTQYF

V: TRBV5-1
size: .
J: TRBJ2-7
CDR3: CASAEGKGWEQYF

V: TRBV9
size: .
J: TRBJ2-7
CDR3: CARNPWTANYPYEQYF

V: TRBV7-2
size: .
J: TRBJ2-2
CDR3: CASSRQLNTGELFF

V: TRBV18
size: .
J: TRBJ1-2
CDR3: CASSPSTGNYGYTF

V: TRBV15
size: .
J: TRBJ2-7
CDR3: CATSRGGTGGSYEQYF